The rows below give T cell receptor beta chains drawn from one sample of a study of a mutant IDH1 vaccine in newly diagnosed glioma. Sequencing used immunoSEQ multiplex PCR; TCRdb keeps in-frame clones, though not all of them. The table lists 99,000 or so clones, around 90% of them singletons. Sequencing was performed on PBMCs, taken from a glioma patient treated with radiotherapy, temozolomide or both. These TCRs come from a woman aged 45 to 65 with glioma. Each CDR3 is given with its conserved first and last residue. The order of the fields is clone size, J gene, D gene, V gene, CDR3 DNA, CDR3 protein. A D gene is named only where the DNA matches it firmly. For some rows the clone size is stated as once, few or many, or as a class when expanded; others skip it.

size: once
J: TRBJ1-3
D: TRBD1
V: TRBV11-2
DNA: TGTGCCAGCAGCTTATTAGGGACAGCCTATCGCTCTGGAAACACCATATATTTT
CDR3: CASSLLGTAYRSGNTIYF

size: few
J: TRBJ1-1
D: TRBD1
V: TRBV29-1
DNA: TGCAGCGTTTGGGGACAGATGAACACTGAAGCTTTCTTT
CDR3: CSVWGQMNTEAFF

size: once
J: TRBJ2-5
D: TRBD1
V: TRBV30
DNA: TGTGCCTGGAGGAGGACAGGGGAGACCCAGTACTTC
CDR3: CAWRRTGETQYF

size: .
J: TRBJ2-3
D: TRBD1
V: TRBV5-6
DNA: TGTGCCAGTCACAGGGGCCTGACAGATACGCAGTATTTT
CDR3: CASHRGLTDTQYF

size: .
J: TRBJ2-7
D: TRBD2
V: TRBV28
DNA: TGTGCCAGCAGTGTAGCGGGAGATTTACGCGAGCAGTACTTC
CDR3: CASSVAGDLREQYF

size: .
J: TRBJ1-5
D: .
V: TRBV11-2
DNA: TGTGCCAGCAGCTTAGGTATACAGGGTGAGCAGCCCCAGCATTTT
CDR3: CASSLGIQGEQPQHF

size: .
J: TRBJ1-2
D: .
V: TRBV7-9
DNA: TGTGCCAGCAGCCGAACAGGGTTAAAGGAGGGCTACACCTTC
CDR3: CASSRTGLKEGYTF

size: .
J: TRBJ2-7
D: TRBD1
V: TRBV2
DNA: TGTGCCAGCAGGGACAGGAGTTCCTACGAGCAGTACTTC
CDR3: CASRDRSSYEQYF

size: few
J: TRBJ1-2
D: .
V: TRBV19
DNA: TGTGCCAGTAGGAGGGACTATGGCTACACCTTC
CDR3: CASRRDYGYTF

size: few
J: TRBJ1-1
D: .
V: TRBV9
DNA: TGTGCCAGCAGCGCCGGACAGTTCATCATGAACACTGAAGCTTTCTTT
CDR3: CASSAGQFIMNTEAFF

size: .
J: TRBJ1-1
D: .
V: TRBV7-3
DNA: TGTGCCAGCAGCCGCTCCGCTGGCACTGAAGCTTTCTTT
CDR3: CASSRSAGTEAFF

size: .
J: TRBJ2-7
D: .
V: TRBV7-9
DNA: TGTGCCAGCAGCACGGGTGGGGAGCAGTACTTC
CDR3: CASSTGGEQYF

size: .
J: TRBJ1-1
D: .
V: TRBV6-6
DNA: TGTGCCAGCAGTTACTCGACGCTGTTGAACACTGAAGCTTTCTTT
CDR3: CASSYSTLLNTEAFF

size: few
J: TRBJ1-1
D: .
V: TRBV29-1
DNA: TGCAGCGGGCAGGGTTACACTGAAGCTTTCTTT
CDR3: CSGQGYTEAFF

size: once
J: TRBJ1-1
D: .
V: TRBV10-3
DNA: TGTGCCATCAGTGAGTCAACGGGGGACCTCACTGAAGCTTTCTTT
CDR3: CAISESTGDLTEAFF

size: .
J: TRBJ1-6
D: .
V: TRBV7-9
DNA: TGTGCCAGCAGCCCCGGACAGCCTAATTCACCCCTCCACTTT
CDR3: CASSPGQPNSPLHF

size: few
J: TRBJ2-3
D: .
V: TRBV5-4
DNA: TGTGCCAGCAGCTTGAGGCCGAGAGATACGCAGTATTTT
CDR3: CASSLRPRDTQYF

size: .
J: TRBJ1-1
D: .
V: TRBV15
DNA: TGTGCCACCAGCAGAGAAGAGCGCGGGAGCTACACTGAAGCTTTCTTT
CDR3: CATSREERGSYTEAFF